The following is a T cell receptor beta chain sequence with its context. Its antigen is undetermined. The sample belongs to a study of shared clonotypes between healthy human individuals. Study-level findings and limits: Around 5% of naive CD4 clonotypes were common to a few donors. In having few donors, the study represented limited genetic and exposure-history diversity.

The CDR3 runs 18 residues. TCRdb's table, derived via immunoSEQ multiplex PCR, lists solely in-frame clones and lacks some. Of about 520,000 clones listed, 95% to 97% are singletons. Subsets obtained from CD4+ cells comprised CD45RA+ naive and CD45RA-negative memory cells. The sample consisted of naive CD4+ T cells sorted from blood. This sample's subset: CD45RA+ positively selected. This clonotype was sampled from a woman under 40 in good health. This rearrangement joins TRBV21-1 to TRBJ2-1; TRBD2, the table's D call, was not compared with the DNA. TRBV21-1 is labeled a pseudogene. CDR3 coding DNA: TGTGCCAGCAGCAAAGAGGAAGTTAGCGGCAGGGATCGGAATGAGCAGTTCTTC. As protein: CASSKEEVSGRDRNEQFF.